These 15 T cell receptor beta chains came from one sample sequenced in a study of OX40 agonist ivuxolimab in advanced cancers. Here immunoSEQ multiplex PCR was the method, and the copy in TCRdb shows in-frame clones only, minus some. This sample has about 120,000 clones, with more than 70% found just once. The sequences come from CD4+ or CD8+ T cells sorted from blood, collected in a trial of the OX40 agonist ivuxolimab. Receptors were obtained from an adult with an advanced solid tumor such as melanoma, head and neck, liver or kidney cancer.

CDR3 sequence: CASSAGTGYNQPQHF. Here the CDR3 DNA reads TGTGCCAGCAGCGCCGGGACAGGGTACAATCAGCCCCAGCATTTT. V gene TRBV5-5 combines with J gene TRBJ1-5; TRBD1 aligns across 9 bases. The trim removed 4 bases at V and 3 bases at J, leaving 5 bases unmatched. The CDR3 has 15 residues. The germline CDR1 and CDR2 sequences are SGHKS and YYEKEE (reference sequence).

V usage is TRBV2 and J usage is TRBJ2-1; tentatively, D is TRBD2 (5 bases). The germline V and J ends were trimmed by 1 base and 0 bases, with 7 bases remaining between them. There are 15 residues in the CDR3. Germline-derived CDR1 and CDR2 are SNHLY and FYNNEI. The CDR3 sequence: CASSEVRGSYNEQFF. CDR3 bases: TGTGCCAGCAGTGAAGTACGGGGCTCCTACAATGAGCAGTTCTTC.

CDR3 coding DNA: TGCGCCAGCAGCCAACCTATTACAGGGGGCAGTCCCTATGGCTACACCTTC. It codes for CASSQPITGGSPYGYTF. The J gene is TRBJ1-2, the V gene TRBV4-1; 9 bases are a match to TRBD1. V lost 2 bases and J lost 4; bases outside the gene matches: 11. The CDR3 is 17 residues long. Germline CDR1 and CDR2: MGHRA and YSYEKL.

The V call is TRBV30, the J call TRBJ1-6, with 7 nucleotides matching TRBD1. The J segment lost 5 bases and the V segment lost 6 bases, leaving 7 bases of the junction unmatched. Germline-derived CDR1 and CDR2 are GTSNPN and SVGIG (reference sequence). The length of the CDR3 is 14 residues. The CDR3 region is CACQTTGHNSPLHF. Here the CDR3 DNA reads TGTGCCTGCCAGACGACAGGGCATAATTCACCCCTCCACTTT.

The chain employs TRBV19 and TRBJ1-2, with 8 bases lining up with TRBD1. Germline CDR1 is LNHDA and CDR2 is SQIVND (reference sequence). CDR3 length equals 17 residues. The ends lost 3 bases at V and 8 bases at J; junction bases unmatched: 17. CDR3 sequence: CASSIRLAGTGERGYTF. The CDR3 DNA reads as TGTGCCAGTAGTATCCGCTTAGCCGGGACAGGTGAACGCGGCTACACCTTC.

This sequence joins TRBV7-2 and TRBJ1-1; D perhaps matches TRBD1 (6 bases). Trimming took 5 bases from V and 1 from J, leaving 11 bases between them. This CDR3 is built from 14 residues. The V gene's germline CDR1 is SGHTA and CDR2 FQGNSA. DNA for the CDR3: TGTGCCAGCAGCCCCAGGGACAAGAACACTGAAGCTTTCTTT. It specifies CASSPRDKNTEAFF.

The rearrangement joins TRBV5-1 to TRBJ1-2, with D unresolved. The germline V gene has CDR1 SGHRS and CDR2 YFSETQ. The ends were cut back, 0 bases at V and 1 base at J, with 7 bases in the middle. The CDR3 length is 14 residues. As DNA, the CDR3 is TGCGCCAGCAGCTTGGTGTCGGGTAACTATGGCTACACCTTC. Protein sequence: CASSLVSGNYGYTF.

CDR3 DNA sequence: TGTGCCAGCAGCTCTGGGTGGGGGACAGCTCCCAATGAGCAGTTCTTC. Its translation is CASSSGWGTAPNEQFF. The chain employs TRBV7-9 and TRBJ2-1; 7 nucleotides line up with TRBD1. The CDR3 is 16 residues long. Trimming at V came to 4 bases and at J to 6 bases, leaving 12 bases not matched to a gene. The germline CDR1 and CDR2 sequences are SEHNR and FQNEAQ (reference sequence).

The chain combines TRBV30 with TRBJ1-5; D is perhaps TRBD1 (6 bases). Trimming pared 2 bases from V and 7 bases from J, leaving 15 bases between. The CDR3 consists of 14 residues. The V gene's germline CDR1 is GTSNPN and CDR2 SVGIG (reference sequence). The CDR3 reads CAWSRTDPRQPQHF. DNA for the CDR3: TGTGCCTGGAGTCGGACAGACCCAAGGCAGCCCCAGCATTTT.

The CDR3 sequence is CASSPSTGVGYNEQFF. The CDR3 DNA sequence: TGTGCCAGCAGCCCTTCGACAGGGGTGGGCTACAATGAGCAGTTCTTC. This chain uses TRBV9 with TRBJ2-1; TRBD1 agrees at 8 bases. CDR1 is SGDLS and CDR2 is YYNGEE in the germline V gene. The CDR3 runs to 16 residues. The ends lost 4 bases at V and 3 bases at J; junction bases unmatched: 9. Full variable domain (rest looked up from reference TRBV9 and TRBJ2-1): DSGVTQTPKHLITATGQRVTLRCSPRSGDLSVYWYQQSLDQGLQFLIQYYNGEERAKGNILERFSAQQFPDLHSELNLSSLELGDSALYFCASSPSTGVGYNEQFFGPGTRLTVL.

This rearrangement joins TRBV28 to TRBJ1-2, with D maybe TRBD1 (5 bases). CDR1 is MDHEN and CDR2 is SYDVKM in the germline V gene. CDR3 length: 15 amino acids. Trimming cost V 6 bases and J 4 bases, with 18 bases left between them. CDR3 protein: CASSPTGTQSYGYTF. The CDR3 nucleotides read TGTGCCAGCAGCCCAACCGGGACTCAAAGCTATGGCTACACCTTC.

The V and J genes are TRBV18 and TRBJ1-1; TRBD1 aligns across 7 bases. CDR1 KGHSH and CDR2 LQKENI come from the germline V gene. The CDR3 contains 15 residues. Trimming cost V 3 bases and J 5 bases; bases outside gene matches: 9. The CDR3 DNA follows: TGTGCCAGCTCACCGGACCGAGACAGGGAGACTGAAGCTTTCTTT. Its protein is CASSPDRDRETEAFF. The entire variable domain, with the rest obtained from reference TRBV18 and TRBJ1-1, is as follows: NAGVMQNPRHLVRRRGQEARLRCSPMKGHSHVYWYRQLPEEGLKFMVYLQKENIIDESGMPKERFSAEFPKEGPSILRIQQVVRGDSAAYFCASSPDRDRETEAFFGQGTRLTVV.

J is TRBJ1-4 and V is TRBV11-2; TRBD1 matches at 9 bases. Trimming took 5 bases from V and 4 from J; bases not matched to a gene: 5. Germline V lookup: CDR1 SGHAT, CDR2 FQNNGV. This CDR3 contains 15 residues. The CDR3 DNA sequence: TGTGCCAGCAGCCCCCGGACAGGGGATAATGAAAAACTGTTTTTT. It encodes CASSPRTGDNEKLFF.

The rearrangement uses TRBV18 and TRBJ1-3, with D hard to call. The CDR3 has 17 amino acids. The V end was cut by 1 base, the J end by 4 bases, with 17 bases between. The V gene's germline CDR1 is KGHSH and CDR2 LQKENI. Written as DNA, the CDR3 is TGTGCCAGCTCACCACGAGTGGACGCTACATTCGGAAACACCATATATTTT. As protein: CASSPRVDATFGNTIYF.

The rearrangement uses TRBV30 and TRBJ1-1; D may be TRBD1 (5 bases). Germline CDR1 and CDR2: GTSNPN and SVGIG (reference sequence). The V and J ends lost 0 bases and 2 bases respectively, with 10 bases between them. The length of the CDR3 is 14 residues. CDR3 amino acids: CAWSVPGFNTEAFF. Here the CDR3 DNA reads TGTGCCTGGAGTGTACCAGGGTTTAACACTGAAGCTTTCTTT.